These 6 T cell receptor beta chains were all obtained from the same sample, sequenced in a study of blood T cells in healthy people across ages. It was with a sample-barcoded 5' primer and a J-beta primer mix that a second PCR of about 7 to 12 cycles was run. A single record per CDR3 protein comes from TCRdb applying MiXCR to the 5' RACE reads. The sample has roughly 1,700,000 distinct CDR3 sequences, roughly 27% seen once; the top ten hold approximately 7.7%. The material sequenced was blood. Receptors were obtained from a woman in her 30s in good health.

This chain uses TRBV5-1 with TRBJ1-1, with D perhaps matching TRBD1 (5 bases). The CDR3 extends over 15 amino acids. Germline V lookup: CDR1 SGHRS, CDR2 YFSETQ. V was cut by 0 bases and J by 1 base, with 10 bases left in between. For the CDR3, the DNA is TGCGCCAGCAGCTTGGTTCTCGGACAGAACACTGAAGCTTTCTTT. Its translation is CASSLVLGQNTEAFF.

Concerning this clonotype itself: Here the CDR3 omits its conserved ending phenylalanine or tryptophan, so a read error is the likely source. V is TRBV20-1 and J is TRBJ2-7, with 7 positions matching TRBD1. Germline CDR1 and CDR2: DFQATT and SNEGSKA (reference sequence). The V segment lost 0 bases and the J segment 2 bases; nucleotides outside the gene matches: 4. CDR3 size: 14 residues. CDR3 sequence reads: CSARDLGGPYEQYC. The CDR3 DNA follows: TGCAGTGCTAGAGATCTAGGGGGCCCCTACGAGCAGTACTGC.

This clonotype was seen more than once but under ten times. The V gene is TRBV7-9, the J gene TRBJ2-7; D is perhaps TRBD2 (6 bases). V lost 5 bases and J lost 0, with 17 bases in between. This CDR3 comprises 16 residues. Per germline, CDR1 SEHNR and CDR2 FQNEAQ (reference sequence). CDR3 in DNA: TGTGCCAGCAGCACCCCTCTGGGGGGAATCTCCTACGAGCAGTACTTC. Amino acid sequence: CASSTPLGGISYEQYF.

The CDR3 reads CASSLDTLYSNQPQHF. CDR3 nucleotide sequence: TGTGCCAGCAGCTTGGATACACTTTATAGCAATCAGCCCCAGCATTTT. This chain links TRBV7-9 with TRBJ1-5; no reliable D call. V gave up 3 bases and J gave up 0 bases, with 12 bases separating them. The CDR3 is 16 residues long. Germline values: CDR1 SEHNR, CDR2 FQNEAQ (reference sequence).

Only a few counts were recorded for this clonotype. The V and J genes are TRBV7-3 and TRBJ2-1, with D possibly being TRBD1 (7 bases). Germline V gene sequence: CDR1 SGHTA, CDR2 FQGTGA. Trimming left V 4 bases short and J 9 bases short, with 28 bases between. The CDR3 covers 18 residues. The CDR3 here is CASSSHQNTGAKRAEQFF. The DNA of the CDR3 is TGTGCCAGCAGCTCCCACCAGAATACAGGGGCCAAGCGGGCTGAGCAGTTCTTC.

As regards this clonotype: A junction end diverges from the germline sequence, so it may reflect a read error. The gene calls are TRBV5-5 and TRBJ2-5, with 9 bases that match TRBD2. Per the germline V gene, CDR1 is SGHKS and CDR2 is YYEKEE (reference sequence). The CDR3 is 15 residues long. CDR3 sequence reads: CASVPGLAKEEIQYF. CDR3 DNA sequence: TGTGCCAGCGTACCCGGACTAGCGAAAGAGGAGATCCAGTACTTC. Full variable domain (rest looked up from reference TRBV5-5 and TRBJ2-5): DAGVTQSPTHLIKTRGQQVTLRCSPISGHKSVSWYQQVLGQGPQFIFQYYEKEERGRGNFPDRFSARQFPNYSSELNVNALLLGDSALYLCASVPGLAKEEIQYFGPGTRLLVL.